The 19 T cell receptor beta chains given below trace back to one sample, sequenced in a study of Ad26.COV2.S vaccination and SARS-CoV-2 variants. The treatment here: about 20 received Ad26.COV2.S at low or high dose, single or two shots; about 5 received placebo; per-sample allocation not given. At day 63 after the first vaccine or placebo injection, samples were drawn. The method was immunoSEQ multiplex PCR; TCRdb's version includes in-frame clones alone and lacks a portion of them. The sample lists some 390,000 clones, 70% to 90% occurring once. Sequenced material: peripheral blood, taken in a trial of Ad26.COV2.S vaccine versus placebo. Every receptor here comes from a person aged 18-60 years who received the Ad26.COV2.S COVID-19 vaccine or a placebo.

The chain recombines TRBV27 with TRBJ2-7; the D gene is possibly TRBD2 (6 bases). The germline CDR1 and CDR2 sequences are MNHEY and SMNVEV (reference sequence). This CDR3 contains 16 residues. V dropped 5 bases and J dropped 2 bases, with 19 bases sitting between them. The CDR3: CASSPAWAGRAYEQYF. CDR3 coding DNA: TGTGCCAGCAGTCCGGCCTGGGCGGGACGAGCCTACGAGCAGTACTTC.

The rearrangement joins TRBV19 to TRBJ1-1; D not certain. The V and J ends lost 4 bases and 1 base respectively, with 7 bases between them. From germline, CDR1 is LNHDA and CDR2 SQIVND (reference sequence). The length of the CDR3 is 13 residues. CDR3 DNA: TGTGCCAGTAGTAATCGGGGGAACACTGAAGCTTTCTTT. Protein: CASSNRGNTEAFF. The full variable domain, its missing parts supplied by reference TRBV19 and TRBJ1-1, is DGGITQSPKYLFRKEGQNVTLSCEQNLNHDAMYWYRQDPGQGLRLIYYSQIVNDFQKGDIAEGYSVSREKKESFPLTVTSAQKNPTAFYLCASSNRGNTEAFFGQGTRLTVV.

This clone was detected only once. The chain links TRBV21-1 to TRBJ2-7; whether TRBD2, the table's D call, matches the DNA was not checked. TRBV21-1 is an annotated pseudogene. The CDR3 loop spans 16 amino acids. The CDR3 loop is CASSYPGGRAKGEQYF. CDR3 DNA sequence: TGTGCCAGCAGCTACCCTGGCGGGAGGGCAAAGGGCGAGCAGTACTTC.

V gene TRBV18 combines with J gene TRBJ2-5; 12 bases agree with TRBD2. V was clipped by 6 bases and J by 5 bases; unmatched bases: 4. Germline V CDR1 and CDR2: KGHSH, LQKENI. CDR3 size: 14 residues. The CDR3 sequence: CASSRTSGTETQYF. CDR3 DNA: TGTGCCAGCTCCCGGACTAGCGGGACGGAGACCCAGTACTTC.

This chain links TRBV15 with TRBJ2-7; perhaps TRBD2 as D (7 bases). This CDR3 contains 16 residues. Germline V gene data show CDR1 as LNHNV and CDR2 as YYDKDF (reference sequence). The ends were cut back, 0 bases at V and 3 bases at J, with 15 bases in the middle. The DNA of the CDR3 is TGTGCCACCAGCAGAGATGATACGGGGGGCCTCTACGAGCAGTACTTC. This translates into CATSRDDTGGLYEQYF.

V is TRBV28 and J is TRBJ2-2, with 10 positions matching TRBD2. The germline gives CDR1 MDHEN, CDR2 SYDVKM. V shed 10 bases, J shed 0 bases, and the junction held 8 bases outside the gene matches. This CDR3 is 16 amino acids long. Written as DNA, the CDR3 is TGTGCCAATAGCCGAGCGGGAGGGGCGAACACCGGGGAGCTGTTTTTT. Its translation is CANSRAGGANTGELFF.

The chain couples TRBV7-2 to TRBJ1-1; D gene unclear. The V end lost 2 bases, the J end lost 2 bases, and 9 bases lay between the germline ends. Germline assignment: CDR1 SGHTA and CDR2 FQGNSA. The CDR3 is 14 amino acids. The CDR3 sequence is CASSLMPDNTEAFF. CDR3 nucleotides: TGTGCCAGCAGCTTAATGCCCGATAACACTGAAGCTTTCTTT. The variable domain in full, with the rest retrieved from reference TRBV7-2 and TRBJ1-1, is GAGVSQSPSNKVTEKGKDVELRCDPISGHTALYWYRQSLGQGLEFLIYFQGNSAPDKSGLPSDRFSAERTGGSVSTLTIQRTQQEDSAVYLCASSLMPDNTEAFFGQGTRLTVV.

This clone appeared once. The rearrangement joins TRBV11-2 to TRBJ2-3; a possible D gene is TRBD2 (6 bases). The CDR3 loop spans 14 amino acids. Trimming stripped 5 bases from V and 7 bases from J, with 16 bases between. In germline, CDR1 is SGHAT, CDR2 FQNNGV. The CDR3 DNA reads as TGTGCCAGCAGCGCCGGACCGGGAGCACATACGCAGTATTTT. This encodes CASSAGPGAHTQYF.

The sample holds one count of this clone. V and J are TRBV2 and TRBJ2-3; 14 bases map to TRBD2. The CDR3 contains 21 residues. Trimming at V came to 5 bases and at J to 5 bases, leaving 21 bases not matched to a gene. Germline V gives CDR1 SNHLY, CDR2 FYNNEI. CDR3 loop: CASSLPGTSGRKPTERDTQYF. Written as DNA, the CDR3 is TGTGCCAGCAGTTTGCCCGGGACTAGCGGGAGAAAACCCACAGAAAGAGATACGCAGTATTTT.

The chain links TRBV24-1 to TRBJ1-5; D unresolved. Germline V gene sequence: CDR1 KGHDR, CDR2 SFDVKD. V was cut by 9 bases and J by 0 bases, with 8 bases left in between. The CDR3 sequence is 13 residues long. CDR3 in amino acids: CATSGHSNQPQHF. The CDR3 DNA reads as TGTGCCACCTCAGGCCATAGCAATCAGCCCCAGCATTTT.

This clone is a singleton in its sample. As DNA, the CDR3 is TGTGCCAGCAGCAAAGAGGGCAGGGGGGCATTTCATACTAGCACAGATACGCAGTATTTT. Translation: CASSKEGRGAFHTSTDTQYF. The chain joins TRBV21-1 to TRBJ2-3; the table's D gene call, TRBD1, was not cross checked with the DNA. TRBV21-1 is classified as a pseudogene. The CDR3 runs 20 residues.

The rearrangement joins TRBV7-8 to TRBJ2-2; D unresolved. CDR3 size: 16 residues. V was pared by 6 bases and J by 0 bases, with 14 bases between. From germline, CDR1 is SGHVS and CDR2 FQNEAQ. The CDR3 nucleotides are TGTGCCAGCAGTCTTAGAGTTCGTACGAACACCGGGGAGCTGTTTTTT. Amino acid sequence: CASSLRVRTNTGELFF. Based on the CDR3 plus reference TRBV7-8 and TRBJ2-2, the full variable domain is GAGVSQSPRYKVAKRGQDVALRCDPISGHVSLFWYQQALGQGPEFLTYFQNEAQLDKSGLPSDRFFAERPEGSVSTLKIQRTQQEDSAVYLCASSLRVRTNTGELFFGEGSRLTVL.

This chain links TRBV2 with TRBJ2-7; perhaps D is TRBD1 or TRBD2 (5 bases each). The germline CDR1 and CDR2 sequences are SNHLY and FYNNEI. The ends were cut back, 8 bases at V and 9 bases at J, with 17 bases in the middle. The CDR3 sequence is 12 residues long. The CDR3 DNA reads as TGTGCCAGCGGGGGACGGACCGGTGTGCAGTACTTC. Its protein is CASGGRTGVQYF.

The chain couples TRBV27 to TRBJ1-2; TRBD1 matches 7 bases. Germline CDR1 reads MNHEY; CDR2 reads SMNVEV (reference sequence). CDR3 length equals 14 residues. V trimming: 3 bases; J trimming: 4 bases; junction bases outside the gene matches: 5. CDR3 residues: CASSFGQGVYGYTF. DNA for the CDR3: TGTGCCAGCAGTTTCGGGCAGGGGGTCTATGGCTACACCTTC.

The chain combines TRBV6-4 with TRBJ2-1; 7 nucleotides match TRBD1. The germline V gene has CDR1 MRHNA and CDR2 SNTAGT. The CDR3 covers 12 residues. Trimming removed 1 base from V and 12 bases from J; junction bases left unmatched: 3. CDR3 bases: TGTGCCAGCAGTGACTTGACAGGGTTGCAGTTCTTC. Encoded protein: CASSDLTGLQFF.

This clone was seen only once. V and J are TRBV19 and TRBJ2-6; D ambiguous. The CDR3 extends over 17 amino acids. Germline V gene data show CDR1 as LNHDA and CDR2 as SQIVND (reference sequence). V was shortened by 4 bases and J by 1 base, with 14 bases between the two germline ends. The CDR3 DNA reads TGTGCCAGTAGTAAGGGCCTTTCCTTTTCTGGGGCCAACGTCCTGACTTTC. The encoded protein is CASSKGLSFSGANVLTF.

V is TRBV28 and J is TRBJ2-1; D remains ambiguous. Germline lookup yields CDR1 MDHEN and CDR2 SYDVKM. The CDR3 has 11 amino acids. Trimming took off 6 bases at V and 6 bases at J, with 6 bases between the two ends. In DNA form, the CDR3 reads TGTGCCAGCAGAGCTGGCAATGAGCAGTTCTTC. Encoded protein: CASRAGNEQFF.

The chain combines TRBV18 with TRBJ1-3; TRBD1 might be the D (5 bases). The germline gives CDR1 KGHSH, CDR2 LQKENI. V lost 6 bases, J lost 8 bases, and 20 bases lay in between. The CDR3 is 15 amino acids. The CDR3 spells CASSTRAGTSDTIYF. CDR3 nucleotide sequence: TGTGCCAGCTCCACAAGAGCGGGGACGAGCGACACCATATATTTT.

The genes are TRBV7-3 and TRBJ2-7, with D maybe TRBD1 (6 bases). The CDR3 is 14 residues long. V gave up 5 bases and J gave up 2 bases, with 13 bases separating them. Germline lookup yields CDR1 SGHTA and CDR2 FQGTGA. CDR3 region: CASSQQGGPYEQYF. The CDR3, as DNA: TGTGCCAGCAGCCAGCAAGGGGGACCCTACGAGCAGTACTTC.